The rows below give T cell receptor beta chains drawn from one sample of a study of blood T cell repertoires in COVID-19. Assay used: immunoSEQ multiplex PCR; TCRdb lists only in-frame clones, some missing. This sample carries about 110,000 clones, approximately 83% of them seen once, and the ten largest clones take less than 5%. Sequences were obtained from peripheral blood. These receptors came from a woman aged 70-85 years with acute or convalescent COVID-19. Both conserved end residues are part of each CDR3. Fields, in order: D gene, J gene, V gene, clone size, CDR3 DNA, CDR3 protein. D genes are given only for firm matches. Some rows mark clone size as missing; the rest say once, few, many or name a class of expanded clone.

>TRBD1|TRBJ1-2|TRBV24-1|.
TGTGCCACCAGTGAATCGACAGGGGGGGTCTATGGCTACACCTTC
CATSESTGGVYGYTF
>TRBD2|TRBJ2-5|TRBV5-1|.
TGCGCCAGCAGCTCCGGGACTAACTTTGGGAAAGAGACCCAGTACTTC
CASSSGTNFGKETQYF
>TRBD1|TRBJ1-5|TRBV10-3|.
TGTGCCATCAGTATAAAACAGGGGTTAAATCAGCCCCAGCATTTT
CAISIKQGLNQPQHF
>.|TRBJ2-1|TRBV11-2|.
TGTGCCAGCAGCCCCAGGGGAGGGAGAGGGGGCAATGAGCAGTTCTTC
CASSPRGGRGGNEQFF
>.|TRBJ2-5|TRBV30|.
TGTGCCTGGAGGGGTCGGGGGACCCAGTACTTC
CAWRGRGTQYF
>.|TRBJ1-2|TRBV9|.
TGTGCCAGCAGCACCTTGACAGGCGGGAGCTATGGCTACACCTTC
CASSTLTGGSYGYTF
>TRBD2|TRBJ2-3|TRBV3-1/TRBV3-2|.
TGTGCCAGCAGCCAAGCAGGACTAGGCACAGATACGCAGTATTTT
CASSQAGLGTDTQYF
>TRBD1|TRBJ2-7|TRBV28|.
TGTGCCAGCAGTTTGGAGGGGACAGGGGGGCAGTACTTC
CASSLEGTGGQYF
>TRBD1|TRBJ1-2|TRBV6-2/TRBV6-3|.
TGTGCCAGCAGTTACTCTCCTGAGACAGGGGAATCGTTGGCCTATGGCTACACCTTC
CASSYSPETGESLAYGYTF
>TRBD1|TRBJ1-4|TRBV2|.
TGTGCCAGCAGTGACCACAGGGGGAATGAAAAACTGTTTTTT
CASSDHRGNEKLFF
>TRBD2|TRBJ2-1|TRBV4-2|.
TGTGCCAGCAGCCAAGATCGAGCGGGGGGGCTCAATGAGCAGTTCTTC
CASSQDRAGGLNEQFF
>TRBD1|TRBJ2-2|TRBV7-2|.
TGTGCCAGCAGCTTAAATCAACCGGGACAGAGGAACACCGGGGAGCTGTTTTTT
CASSLNQPGQRNTGELFF
>.|TRBJ2-4|TRBV28|.
TGTGCCAGCAGTTTGGGGCAGCTCGGGGGAAACATTCAGTACTTC
CASSLGQLGGNIQYF
>TRBD2|TRBJ2-5|TRBV4-2|.
TGTGCCAGCAGCCAAGAGGGGGCTAGCGGGAGTACTGAGACCCAGTACTTC
CASSQEGASGSTETQYF
>.|TRBJ1-4|TRBV19|.
TGTGCCAGTAGTATAAGGGGGACAACTAATGAAAAACTGTTTTTT
CASSIRGTTNEKLFF
>.|TRBJ1-1|TRBV7-8|few
TGTGCCAGCAGCTTAGGAGGGGGCACTGAAGCTTTCTTT
CASSLGGGTEAFF
>.|TRBJ1-3|TRBV30|.
TGTGCCTGGAGACTCCGCACGTCCTCTGGAAACACCATATATTTT
CAWRLRTSSGNTIYF
>.|TRBJ1-3|TRBV14|.
TGTGCCAGCAGCCCCCCCGGCGGGGCCTTGGGAGGCACCATATATTTT
CASSPPGGALGGTIYF
>.|TRBJ1-5|TRBV2|.
TGTGCCAGCACCCGTGAGGTCGGCAATCAGCCCCAGCATTTT
CASTREVGNQPQHF
>TRBD1|TRBJ1-2|TRBV30|.
TGTGCCTTTCGGACAGGGCAGGGCTATGGCTACACCTTC
CAFRTGQGYGYTF
>TRBD1|TRBJ2-5|TRBV5-1|.
TGCGCCAGCAGCTTACAGGGGGAGACCCAGTACTTC
CASSLQGETQYF
>TRBD1|TRBJ1-4|TRBV4-1|.
TGCGCCAGCAGGGATCCCTCGGGACAGGGGTATGAAAAACTGTTTTTT
CASRDPSGQGYEKLFF
>TRBD2|TRBJ2-1|TRBV24-1|.
TGTGCCACCAGTGACCGTAAGCGGGAGTATCTCAATGAGCAGTTCTTC
CATSDRKREYLNEQFF
>TRBD1|TRBJ2-5|TRBV5-1|.
TGCGCCAGCAGCCCCTCGACAGGGATCGGGACCCAGTACTTC
CASSPSTGIGTQYF
>.|TRBJ2-2|TRBV18|once
TGTGCCAGCTCACCCCGTGGGCCCGGAAAGAACACCGGGGAGCTGTTTTTT
CASSPRGPGKNTGELFF
>.|TRBJ1-2|TRBV28|.
TGTGCCAGCAGTTTAGGACTGTCGGCCACCTATGGCTACACCTTC
CASSLGLSATYGYTF
>TRBD1|TRBJ1-3|TRBV19|.
TGTGCCAGTAGTGCGACAGGGCCCATAAGAAACACCATATATTTT
CASSATGPIRNTIYF
>.|TRBJ1-2|TRBV4-1|.
TGCGCCAGCAGCCAAAAGGGGGACCAGTTCTATGGCTACACCTTC
CASSQKGDQFYGYTF
>TRBD1|TRBJ2-2|TRBV4-2|.
TGTGCCAGCAGCCCAGATTCAGGACAGGGGAGGACCGGGGAGCTGTTTTTT
CASSPDSGQGRTGELFF
>TRBD1|TRBJ2-1|TRBV19|.
TGTGCCAGTAGAGACAGGGGCGACAATGAGCAGTTCTTC
CASRDRGDNEQFF
>.|TRBJ1-5|TRBV19|.
TGTGCCAGTAGTATTTCCGGGTATAGCAATCAGCCCCAGCATTTT
CASSISGYSNQPQHF
>.|TRBJ2-2|TRBV19|.
TGTGCCAGTAGTAGAACTAACGCCGGGGAGCTGTTTTTT
CASSRTNAGELFF
>TRBD2|TRBJ2-6|TRBV28|.
TGTGCCAGCAGTTTATCGCTAGCGGGAGCCGGGGCCAACGTCCTGACTTTC
CASSLSLAGAGANVLTF
>TRBD2|TRBJ2-3|TRBV7-3|.
TGTGCCAGCAGCCTGACATCAGCGGGGGTCGGCACAGATACGCAGTATTTT
CASSLTSAGVGTDTQYF
>.|TRBJ2-3|TRBV5-1|.
TGCGCCAGCAGCTTTACTGGTGGCACAGATACGCAGTATTTT
CASSFTGGTDTQYF
>TRBD2|TRBJ2-2|TRBV3-1/TRBV3-2|.
TGTGCCAGCAGCCGGATTACTAGCGGGAACACCGGGGAGCTGTTTTTT
CASSRITSGNTGELFF
>.|TRBJ2-1|TRBV6-5|.
TGTACCAGCAGTAAGGCAGGGTATTCCTACAATGAGCAGTTCTTC
CTSSKAGYSYNEQFF
>.|TRBJ1-4|TRBV9|.
TGTGCCAGCAGCGTTGTAGAAAAACTGTTTTTT
CASSVVEKLFF
>.|TRBJ1-3|TRBV6-5|.
TGTGCCAGCGAACGCGGAGGAGGGACGGGAAACACCATATATTTT
CASERGGGTGNTIYF
>.|TRBJ1-5|TRBV7-8|.
TGTGCCAGCAGCTCTGCGTTGACTGGGACTCACGGACAGCCCCAGCATTTT
CASSSALTGTHGQPQHF
>TRBD1|TRBJ2-1|TRBV13|.
TGTGCCAGCAGGGCGACCCGACAGGGTTCCTACAATGAGCAGTTCTTC
CASRATRQGSYNEQFF
>.|TRBJ2-1|TRBV28|.
TGTGCCAGCAGTTTTCGGGGGTGGCCCTACAATGAGCAGTTCTTC
CASSFRGWPYNEQFF
>.|TRBJ1-2|TRBV24-1|.
TGTGCCACCAGTGATAACAGGGAGACCTATGGCTACACCTTC
CATSDNRETYGYTF
>TRBD1|TRBJ2-1|TRBV5-1|.
TGCGCCAGCAGCTTGACAGGGGGCTACAATGAGCAGTTCTTC
CASSLTGGYNEQFF
>TRBD1|TRBJ1-2|TRBV14|.
TGTGCCAGCAGCCGCTGGGACAGCCTTAACTATGGCTACACCTTC
CASSRWDSLNYGYTF
>TRBD1|TRBJ1-1|TRBV6-1|.
TGTGCCAGCAGTGAGATCGGGACAGTGAACACTGAAGCTTTCTTT
CASSEIGTVNTEAFF
>.|TRBJ1-2|TRBV4-2|few
TGTGCCAGCAGCCAAGATGCGTATGGCTACACCTTC
CASSQDAYGYTF
>TRBD1|TRBJ1-1|TRBV28|once
TGTGCCAGCACCCGAAGACAGGGGGCGCTTGCCACTGAAGCTTTCTTT
CASTRRQGALATEAFF
>.|TRBJ1-6|TRBV23-1|.
TGCGCCAGCAGTCAATCTGAGCAGGGAGGTTCACCCCTCCACTTT
CASSQSEQGGSPLHF
>.|TRBJ1-5|TRBV9|.
TGTGCCAGCAGCGTGACCCGGGACAAATCATTTCAGCCCCAGCATTTT
CASSVTRDKSFQPQHF
>.|TRBJ1-3|TRBV6-5|once
TGTGCCAGCAGTTACTCGAGGGGAAACACCATATATTTT
CASSYSRGNTIYF
>.|TRBJ2-5|TRBV7-8|.
TGTGCCAGCAGCCCCCGGACAAGCCAAGAGACCCAGTACTTC
CASSPRTSQETQYF
>TRBD1|TRBJ1-1|TRBV7-3|.
TGTGCCAGCAGCCCGGGACAGGGAGACACTGAAGCTTTCTTT
CASSPGQGDTEAFF
>TRBD2|TRBJ2-3|TRBV29-1|.
TGCAGCGTTGAGACTTCTAGCGGGAGTTGGGCAGATACGCAGTATTTT
CSVETSSGSWADTQYF
>.|TRBJ1-2|TRBV11-2|.
TGTGCCAGCAGCTTAGATCTGGGCAGGGGTAACTATGGCTACACCTTC
CASSLDLGRGNYGYTF
>.|TRBJ2-1|TRBV4-1|.
TGCGCCAGCAGCCAGGCGGGACAGAGTTACAATGAGCAGTTCTTC
CASSQAGQSYNEQFF
>.|TRBJ2-7|TRBV28|.
TGTGCCAGCAGTTTACGAGCAGGCTCCTACGAGCAGTACTTC
CASSLRAGSYEQYF
>.|TRBJ1-5|TRBV9|.
TGTGCCAGCAGCCCAGGGATTGGCAATCAGCCCCAGCATTTT
CASSPGIGNQPQHF
>TRBD1|TRBJ1-3|TRBV6-5|once
TGTGCCAGTAGGACAGGCACGAGCTCTGGAAACACCATATATTTT
CASRTGTSSGNTIYF